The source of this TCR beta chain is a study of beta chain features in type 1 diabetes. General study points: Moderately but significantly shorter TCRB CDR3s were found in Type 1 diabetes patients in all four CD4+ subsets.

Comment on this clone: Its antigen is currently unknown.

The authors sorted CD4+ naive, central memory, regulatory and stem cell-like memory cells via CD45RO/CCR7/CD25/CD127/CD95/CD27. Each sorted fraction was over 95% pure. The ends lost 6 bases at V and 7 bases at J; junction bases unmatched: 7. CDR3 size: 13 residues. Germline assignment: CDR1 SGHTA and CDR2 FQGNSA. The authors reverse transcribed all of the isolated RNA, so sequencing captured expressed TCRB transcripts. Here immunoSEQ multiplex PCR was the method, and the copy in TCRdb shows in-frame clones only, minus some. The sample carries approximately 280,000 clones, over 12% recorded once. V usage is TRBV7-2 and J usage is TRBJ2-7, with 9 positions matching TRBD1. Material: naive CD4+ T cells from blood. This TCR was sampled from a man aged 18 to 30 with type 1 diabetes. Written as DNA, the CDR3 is TGTGCCAGCAGATGGGGACAGGGCCGAGAGCAGTACTTC. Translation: CASRWGQGREQYF.